This TCR beta chain comes out of a study of blood T cell repertoires in COVID-19. Study at large: Sites across the United States, Italy and Spain contributed samples from acute and convalescent COVID-19. Sample material is recorded as cDNA or gDNA derived from T cells, B-cell-depleted T cells, or PBMCs.

Germline assignment: CDR1 LGHDT and CDR2 YNNKEL (reference sequence). The CDR3 runs 13 residues. The germline V and J ends were trimmed by 0 bases and 11 bases, with 13 bases remaining between them. Original processing methods: For nucleated cells, counts were estimated from reference gene primer amplification. The protocol was immunoSEQ multiplex PCR, while the TCRdb copy is restricted to in-frame clones and leaves out a portion. The DNA was the basis for D and trimming; V, J and clone size are from that table. The data show over 100,000 clones, approximately 80% seen once. This clone appeared a single time.

This receptor was identified in a woman in her sixties or seventies with acute or convalescent COVID-19. This chain links TRBV3-1 (or the pseudogene TRBV3-2) with TRBJ1-1; a weak D match, TRBD1 (5 bases). Sequenced material: peripheral blood. CDR3 nucleotide sequence: TGTGCCAGCAGCCAAGATTTAGGGGATAAGGCTTTCTTT. It encodes CASSQDLGDKAFF.